A single sample is the source of the 13 T cell receptor beta chains below, sequenced in a study of Graves' ophthalmopathy and Graves' hyperthyroidism. Amplification targeted the TCR beta CDR3 regions, with RNA transcripts as the source material. A first-round RT-PCR used HTBI primers, followed by a second-round multiplex PCR. TCRdb reprocessed the multiplex PCR reads with MiXCR, giving one entry per CDR3 protein. The sample includes roughly 420,000 distinct CDR3 sequences, over 20% of them seen just once. The sequenced sample was peripheral blood. These receptors all come from a woman under 30 with stable Graves' hyperthyroidism.

This clonotype was recorded a few times. The CDR3 reads CASSQTDGQSLTQYF. The DNA for the CDR3 is TGTGCCAGCAGCCAGACAGATGGACAGAGTTTAACCCAGTACTTC. The chain is built from TRBV3-1 and TRBJ2-5; maybe TRBD1 (6 bases). The V gene's germline CDR1 is LGHDT and CDR2 YNNKEL (reference sequence). V was trimmed by 3 bases and J by 8 bases, leaving 19 bases between them. The CDR3 totals 15 residues.

This clonotype was recorded many times. The chain is built from TRBV20-1 and TRBJ1-1; D remains ambiguous. The germline CDR1 and CDR2 sequences are DFQATT and SNEGSKA (reference sequence). This CDR3 region has 15 residues. V lost 0 bases, J lost 0 bases, and 11 bases lay in between. This chain's CDR3 is CSARDSDTLNTEAFF. CDR3 nucleotides: TGCAGTGCTAGAGATAGTGACACTTTGAACACTGAAGCTTTCTTT.

In this sample, this clonotype turned up many times. V is TRBV20-1 and J is TRBJ2-7; the D gene is possibly TRBD2 (6 bases). The CDR3 contains 14 residues. CDR1 is DFQATT and CDR2 is SNEGSKA in the germline V gene (reference sequence). The V gene lost 0 bases and the J gene lost 2 bases, with 11 bases spanning the gap. The CDR3: CSARDPRGTYEQYF. DNA for the CDR3: TGCAGTGCTAGAGATCCCCGGGGGACCTACGAGCAGTACTTC.

This clonotype was observed many times. This chain connects TRBV19 to TRBJ2-7; TRBD1 aligns across 10 bases. This CDR3 is 15 amino acids long. The germline gives CDR1 LNHDA, CDR2 SQIVND (reference sequence). V dropped 4 bases and J dropped 3; count of bases not matched to a gene: 6. This CDR3 reads CASSTGTGDYYEQYF. The DNA for the CDR3 is TGTGCCAGTAGTACTGGGACAGGGGATTACTACGAGCAGTACTTC.

There are many counts of this clonotype. The chain carries TRBV7-9 and TRBJ2-5; 11 bases agree with TRBD2. Trimming cost V 2 bases and J 4 bases; bases outside gene matches: 6. The germline V gene encodes CDR1 SEHNR and CDR2 FQNEAQ (reference sequence). The CDR3 is 16 residues long. The CDR3: CASSLILAGGVETQYF. The CDR3 bases are TGTGCCAGCAGCTTAATCCTAGCGGGAGGAGTAGAGACCCAGTACTTC. The whole variable domain, filled in from reference TRBV7-9 and TRBJ2-5, reads DTGVSQNPRHKITKRGQNVTFRCDPISEHNRLYWYRQTLGQGPEFLTYFQNEAQLEKSRLLSDRFSAERPKGSFSTLEIQRTEQGDSAMYLCASSLILAGGVETQYFGPGTRLLVL.

This clonotype was picked up many times. This sequence joins TRBV12-3 or TRBV12-4 and TRBJ2-2; maybe TRBD2 (6 bases). The CDR3 is 15 residues long. Trimming pared 3 bases from V and 3 bases from J, leaving 11 bases between. Written as DNA, the CDR3 is TGTGCCAGCAGTTTGGCTAGCGCGTACACCGGGGAGCTGTTTTTT. It is translated as CASSLASAYTGELFF.

This clonotype was observed at least ten times. CDR3 region: CASSPLDRGRLGEQYF. Here the CDR3 DNA reads TGTGCCAGCAGCCCGCTGGACAGGGGACGCCTTGGCGAGCAGTACTTC. The chain is built from TRBV11-2 and TRBJ2-7; TRBD1 matches at 9 bases. With 5 bases clipped from V and 6 bases from J, the junction kept 14 bases outside the gene matches. Looked up from germline, CDR1 is SGHAT and CDR2 is FQNNGV. The CDR3 has 16 residues.

This clonotype was counted ten times or more. The V gene is TRBV2, the J gene TRBJ1-1; D is undetermined. V was pared by 5 bases and J by 6 bases, with 16 bases between. The CDR3 is 14 residues long. CDR1 SNHLY and CDR2 FYNNEI come from the germline V gene. The CDR3 DNA follows: TGTGCCAGCAGTTCCCATACAGCGTTGGCTGAAGCTTTCTTT. Translating it yields CASSSHTALAEAFF.

This chain joins TRBV4-3 and TRBJ2-7, with 10 bases matching TRBD2. J lost 6 bases, V lost 0 bases, and 5 bases had no gene match. CDR1 and CDR2 (germline): LGHNA, YSLEER. This CDR3 comprises 15 residues. In nucleotides, the CDR3 is TGCGCCAGCAGCCAAGACGCTAGCGGGAGAGTCGAGCAGTACTTC. Translation: CASSQDASGRVEQYF.

This clonotype has just a few counts. The CDR3 region has the DNA TGTGCCAGTAGTAGGGCTCCAGGGACAAATTCACCCCTCCACTTT. Translation gives CASSRAPGTNSPLHF. The rearrangement joins TRBV19 to TRBJ1-6, with TRBD1 as a possible D gene (6 bases). This CDR3 has 15 amino acids. V was trimmed by 4 bases and J by 7 bases, leaving 14 bases between them. Germline CDR1 is LNHDA and CDR2 is SQIVND (reference sequence).

In this sample, this clonotype turned up many times. The V and J genes are TRBV29-1 and TRBJ2-4, with 15 nucleotides matching TRBD2. The CDR3 consists of 16 residues. Unmatched junction bases numbered 9, after V lost 4 bases and J lost 8 bases. The V gene's germline CDR1 is SQVTM and CDR2 ANQGSEA. The CDR3 sequence is CSVAGLAGGLVDIQYF. The DNA of the CDR3 is TGCAGCGTTGCCGGACTAGCGGGAGGGTTAGTTGACATTCAGTACTTC.

This clonotype occurred many times. The chain joins TRBV24-1 to TRBJ2-5, with a possible D match to TRBD2 (6 bases). V was clipped by 7 bases and J by 3 bases, with 20 bases between them. This CDR3 has 16 amino acids. Germline V gene lookup returns CDR1 KGHDR and CDR2 SFDVKD. The CDR3 loop reads CATSSPRGGGKETQYF. The CDR3 DNA reads TGTGCCACCAGCAGTCCCAGAGGTGGGGGGAAAGAGACCCAGTACTTC.

This chain connects TRBV28 to TRBJ2-2; D is possibly TRBD2 (6 bases). Trimming left V 7 bases short and J 1 base short, with 13 bases between. This CDR3 contains 15 residues. Germline V gene lookup returns CDR1 MDHEN and CDR2 SYDVKM. The CDR3 bases are TGTGCCAGCAAGGAGCAGGGACTGAACACCGGGGAGCTGTTTTTT. Translation gives CASKEQGLNTGELFF.